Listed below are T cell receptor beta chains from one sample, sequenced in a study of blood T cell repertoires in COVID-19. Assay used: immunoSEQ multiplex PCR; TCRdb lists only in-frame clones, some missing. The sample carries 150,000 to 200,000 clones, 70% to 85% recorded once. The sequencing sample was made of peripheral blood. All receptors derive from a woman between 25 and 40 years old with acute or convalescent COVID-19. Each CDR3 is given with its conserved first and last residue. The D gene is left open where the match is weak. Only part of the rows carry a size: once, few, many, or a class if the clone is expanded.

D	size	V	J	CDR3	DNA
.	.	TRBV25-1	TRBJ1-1	CASSGWRDFDVGAFF	TGTGCCAGCAGTGGATGGAGGGATTTTGATGTAGGTGCTTTCTTT
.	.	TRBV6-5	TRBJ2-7	CASRTGTRNYEQYF	TGTGCCAGCAGAACCGGGACAAGGAATTACGAGCAGTACTTC
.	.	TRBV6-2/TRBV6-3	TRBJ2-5	CASSYPYESGTQYF	TGTGCCAGCAGTTACCCGTACGAATCGGGGACCCAGTACTTC
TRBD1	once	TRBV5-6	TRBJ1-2	CASSLVDRATYGYTF	TGTGCCAGCAGCTTAGTGGACAGGGCGACCTATGGCTACACCTTC
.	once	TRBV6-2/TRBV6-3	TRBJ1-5	CASSYTGRGQPQHF	TGTGCCAGCAGTTACACAGGGCGAGGACAGCCCCAGCATTTT
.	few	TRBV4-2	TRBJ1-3	CASSQDPGSSGNTIYF	TGTGCCAGCAGCCAAGATCCGGGATCCTCTGGAAACACCATATATTTT
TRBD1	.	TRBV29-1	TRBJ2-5	CSGGYRGRQETQYF	TGCAGCGGGGGATACAGGGGCCGGCAAGAGACCCAGTACTTC
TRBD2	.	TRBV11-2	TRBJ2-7	CASSFGGKGYEQYF	TGTGCCAGCAGCTTCGGGGGGAAGGGCTACGAGCAGTACTTC
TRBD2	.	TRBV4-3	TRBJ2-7	CASSQEVAGMIDEQYF	TGCGCCAGCAGCCAAGAGGTAGCGGGAATGATAGACGAGCAGTACTTC
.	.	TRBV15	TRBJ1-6	CATSRDRRRGYNSPLHF	TGTGCCACCAGCAGAGATCGGCGCAGGGGATATAATTCACCCCTCCACTTT
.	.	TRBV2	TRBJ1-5	CASSLGQTNSNQPQHF	TGTGCCAGCAGTTTAGGACAGACTAATAGCAATCAGCCCCAGCATTTT
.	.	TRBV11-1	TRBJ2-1	CASSFAGERGNEQFF	TGTGCCAGCAGCTTTGCAGGTGAAAGGGGGAATGAGCAGTTCTTC
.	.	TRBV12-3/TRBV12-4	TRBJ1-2	CASSRRQGGYTF	TGTGCCAGCAGCCGCCGCCAGGGTGGCTACACCTTC
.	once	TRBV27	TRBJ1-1	CASSLSVTGNTEAFF	TGTGCCAGCAGTTTATCCGTGACAGGGAACACTGAAGCTTTCTTT
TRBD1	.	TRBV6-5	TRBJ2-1	CASSNDRGRVNEQFF	TGTGCCAGCAGCAACGACAGGGGGCGAGTCAATGAGCAGTTCTTC
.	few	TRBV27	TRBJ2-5	CASSSRLFYGTQYF	TGTGCCAGCAGTTCTCGTCTATTTTACGGGACCCAGTACTTC
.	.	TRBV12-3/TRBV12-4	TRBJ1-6	CASSLSGRSPLHF	TGTGCCAGCAGCTTGTCAGGTCGTTCACCCCTCCACTTT